This TCR beta chain stems from a study of shared T cell receptors in the human thymus. Sequencing was performed with immunoSEQ multiplex PCR; in TCRdb, only in-frame clones are kept and a portion is missing. Of 650,000 to 950,000 clones listed, 80% to 90% were seen once; the top ten hold around 0.0094%. CDR1 is SGHDN, CDR2 FVKESK, per germline. This CDR3 contains 19 residues. With V trimmed by 4 bases and J by 4 bases, 19 bases remained unmatched. The data also belong to a second study, concerning human thymus T cells. That paper states: The people who donated were healthy Finnish babies having corrective surgery for congenital heart defects.

The sample comprised thymocytes. The source is a girl under two years old with a congenital heart defect. The chain links TRBV14 to TRBJ1-1, with 9 bases that match TRBD1. CDR3 sequence reads: CASSPKPERGDRASTEAFF. In DNA form, the CDR3 reads TGTGCCAGCAGCCCAAAACCCGAGAGGGGGGACAGGGCCTCCACTGAAGCTTTCTTT.